Presented here are 19 T cell receptor beta chains from one specimen sequenced in a study of blood T cell repertoires in COVID-19. Measured with immunoSEQ multiplex PCR; TCRdb has only the in-frame clones, and not every one. The repertoire consists of around 150,000 clones, with 85% to 95% occurring once and the leading ten covering roughly 2%. Sequenced: peripheral blood. The receptors were sampled from a woman aged 55-69 years with COVID-19, enrolled during active disease.

The rearrangement links TRBV19 to TRBJ1-1; the D gene is possibly TRBD1 (5 bases). Germline V lookup: CDR1 LNHDA, CDR2 SQIVND (reference sequence). The germline V and J ends were trimmed by 7 bases and 4 bases, with 13 bases remaining between them. This CDR3 contains 13 residues. The CDR3 coding sequence is TGTGCCAGTACCGCAGGGATGGGCACTGAAGCTTTCTTT. Protein: CASTAGMGTEAFF.

The V gene is TRBV4-3, the J gene TRBJ2-7, with 8 positions matching TRBD1. Germline values: CDR1 LGHNA, CDR2 YSLEER. This CDR3 is 17 amino acids long. V lost 5 bases, J lost 7 bases, and 19 bases stayed unmatched. CDR3 sequence: CASSATAYGTGQSEQYF. The CDR3 nucleotides are TGCGCCAGCAGCGCCACCGCCTACGGGACAGGCCAGTCTGAGCAGTACTTC.

This chain links TRBV19 with TRBJ2-5; D is perhaps TRBD2 (6 bases). V lost 5 bases and J 7 bases, leaving 14 bases between the germline ends. Germline CDR1 LNHDA, CDR2 SQIVND (reference sequence). The CDR3 totals 13 residues. CDR3 DNA sequence: TGTGCCAGTAGTGTTAGCGGCGAGGTGACCCAGTACTTC. Protein: CASSVSGEVTQYF.

The V and J genes are TRBV7-2 and TRBJ2-5; D is possibly TRBD1 (6 bases). Germline CDR1 reads SGHTA; CDR2 reads FQGNSA. This CDR3 is built from 14 residues. Trimming took off 2 bases at V and 1 base at J, with 8 bases between the two ends. CDR3 sequence: CASSLIGGQETQYF. CDR3 coding DNA: TGTGCCAGCAGCTTAATAGGGGGCCAAGAGACCCAGTACTTC.

The rearrangement links TRBV18 to TRBJ1-3, with a weak D call TRBD1 (6 bases). V lost 3 bases, J lost 2 bases, and 11 bases lay in between. Germline V gene data show CDR1 as KGHSH and CDR2 as LQKENI. The CDR3 is 15 amino acids. Here the CDR3 DNA reads TGTGCCAGCTCACCTTACAGGGACCCTGGAAACACCATATATTTT. Translating gives CASSPYRDPGNTIYF.

This clone was detected a few times. This chain joins TRBV2 and TRBJ2-1; D possibly corresponds to TRBD1 (5 bases). This CDR3 contains 15 residues. V gave up 6 bases and J gave up 0 bases, with 12 bases separating them. The germline gives CDR1 SNHLY, CDR2 FYNNEI. In DNA form, the CDR3 reads TGTGCCAGCAGCCCCGACAGTATCTCCTACAATGAGCAGTTCTTC. Its translation: CASSPDSISYNEQFF.

This chain uses TRBV2 with TRBJ2-1; D gene unclear. CDR1 and CDR2 from the germline V gene are SNHLY and FYNNEI. Trimming shortened V by 2 bases and J by 0 bases, and 5 bases separated the two germline ends. CDR3 size: 14 residues. The DNA for the CDR3 is TGTGCCAGCAGTGAACTGAGCTCCTACAATGAGCAGTTCTTC. Its protein product is CASSELSSYNEQFF.

The gene calls are TRBV5-1 and TRBJ2-2; 7 nucleotides match TRBD1. The CDR3 consists of 16 residues. Trimming cost V 0 bases and J 5 bases; bases outside gene matches: 7. Germline values: CDR1 SGHRS, CDR2 YFSETQ. The CDR3 loop is CASSLDRQGGTGELFF. The DNA for the CDR3 is TGCGCCAGCAGCTTGGATCGACAGGGCGGGACCGGGGAGCTGTTTTTT.

The chain combines TRBV3-1 (or the pseudogene TRBV3-2) with TRBJ2-4; 8 nucleotides agree with TRBD1. The V gene's germline CDR1 is LGHDT and CDR2 YNNKEL (reference sequence). The CDR3 is 15 amino acids. Trimming at V came to 4 bases and at J to 3 bases, leaving 5 bases not matched to a gene. CDR3 residues: CASSPGDRYKNIQYF. The CDR3 nucleotides are TGTGCCAGCAGCCCGGGGGACAGGTACAAAAACATTCAGTACTTC.

The chain recombines TRBV19 with TRBJ2-7, with a tentative D call TRBD1 (7 bases). This CDR3 spans 14 amino acids. Per germline, CDR1 LNHDA and CDR2 SQIVND (reference sequence). Trimming pared 1 base from V and 1 base from J, leaving 8 bases between. The CDR3 DNA reads as TGTGCCAGTAGTATAGCAGGGGGGTCCTACGAGCAGTACTTC. Protein: CASSIAGGSYEQYF. The full variable domain, completed using reference TRBV19 and TRBJ2-7, is DGGITQSPKYLFRKEGQNVTLSCEQNLNHDAMYWYRQDPGQGLRLIYYSQIVNDFQKGDIAEGYSVSREKKESFPLTVTSAQKNPTAFYLCASSIAGGSYEQYFGPGTRLTVT.

This chain uses TRBV6-2 or TRBV6-3 with TRBJ2-7; no reliable D call. The CDR3 totals 14 residues. CDR1 and CDR2 (germline): MNHEY, SVGEGT. V lost 2 bases and J lost 4, with 12 bases in between. CDR3 nucleotide sequence: TGTGCCAGCAGTTACACCCAACAGATTTACGAGCAGTACTTC. The encoded protein is CASSYTQQIYEQYF.

The sample holds one count of this clone. This chain's CDR3 is CASSLVGTGRNQPQHF. The CDR3 nucleotides read TGTGCCAGCAGCTTAGTAGGCACAGGGCGGAATCAGCCCCAGCATTTT. The V call is TRBV7-2, the J call TRBJ1-5; D possibly corresponds to TRBD1 (6 bases). Germline lookup yields CDR1 SGHTA and CDR2 FQGNSA. V dropped 1 base and J dropped 4 bases, with 14 bases sitting between them. The CDR3 is 16 residues long.

This sequence joins TRBV5-4 and TRBJ1-1; TRBD1 matches at 7 bases. V lost 4 bases to trimming and J lost 2 bases; unmatched junction nucleotides: 5. Germline V gene sequence: CDR1 SGHNT, CDR2 YYREEE (reference sequence). CDR3 length: 14 residues. Written as DNA, the CDR3 is TGTGCCAGCAGCCCAAGGACAGGAAACACTGAAGCTTTCTTT. Protein: CASSPRTGNTEAFF.

This chain connects TRBV10-3 to TRBJ1-2; 7 nucleotides agree with TRBD1. This CDR3 is built from 16 residues. CDR1 ENHRY and CDR2 SYGVKD come from the germline V gene. The ends lost 0 bases at V and 8 bases at J; junction bases unmatched: 12. The CDR3 nucleotides read TGTGCCATCAGTGAGTCGAGGGACAGTTCCCCGGGGGGCTACACCTTC. Translating gives CAISESRDSSPGGYTF.

This sequence joins TRBV4-2 and TRBJ2-7, with 9 bases identical to TRBD2. CDR1 LGHNA and CDR2 YNFKEQ come from the germline V gene. V trimming: 1 base; J trimming: 7 bases; junction bases outside the gene matches: 8. The CDR3 is made up of 15 amino acids. This chain's CDR3 is CASSQGGGELKEQYF. The CDR3 region has the DNA TGTGCCAGCAGCCAAGGCGGGGGGGAACTAAAGGAGCAGTACTTC.

The chain uses TRBV15 and TRBJ2-2, with 12 bases fitting TRBD2. Germline V CDR1 and CDR2: LNHNV, YYDKDF (reference sequence). This CDR3 is built from 18 residues. J lost 6 bases, V lost 1 base, and 9 bases had no gene match. The CDR3 DNA reads TGTGCCACCAGCAGAGGAATCCTAGCGGGGGGGCTGGCCGGGGAGCTGTTTTTT. This encodes CATSRGILAGGLAGELFF.

The chain links TRBV5-1 to TRBJ2-3; no clear D. This CDR3 region has 16 residues. In germline, CDR1 is SGHRS, CDR2 YFSETQ. With 0 bases removed from V and 2 bases from J, the gap between germline ends came to 13 bases. The CDR3: CASSLENRVFTDTQYF. The CDR3, as DNA: TGCGCCAGCAGCTTGGAAAACCGGGTCTTCACAGATACGCAGTATTTT.

V gene TRBV2 combines with J gene TRBJ2-1; the match to TRBD2 covers 10 bases. This CDR3 has 14 amino acids. Unmatched junction bases numbered 9, after V lost 8 bases and J lost 8 bases. CDR1 is SNHLY, CDR2 FYNNEI, per germline. CDR3 protein: CASGLAARSDEQFF. CDR3 nucleotide sequence: TGTGCCAGCGGACTAGCGGCCCGTTCGGATGAGCAGTTCTTC.

The chain carries TRBV10-3 and TRBJ1-6; 7 bases fit TRBD1. The trim removed 2 bases at V and 7 bases at J, leaving 5 bases unmatched. The germline V gene has CDR1 ENHRY and CDR2 SYGVKD. The CDR3 totals 15 residues. CDR3 sequence (DNA): TGTGCCATCAGTGAGGTGACAGGGCGAAATTCACCCCTCCACTTT. This encodes CAISEVTGRNSPLHF.